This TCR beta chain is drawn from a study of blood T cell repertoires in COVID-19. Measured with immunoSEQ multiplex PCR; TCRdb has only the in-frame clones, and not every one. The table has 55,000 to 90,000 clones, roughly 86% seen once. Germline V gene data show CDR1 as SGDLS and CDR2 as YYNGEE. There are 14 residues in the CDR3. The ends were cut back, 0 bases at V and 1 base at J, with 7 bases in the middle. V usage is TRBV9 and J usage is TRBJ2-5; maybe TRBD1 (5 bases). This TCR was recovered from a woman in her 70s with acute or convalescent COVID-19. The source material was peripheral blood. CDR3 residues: CASSVGQLQETQYF. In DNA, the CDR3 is TGTGCCAGCAGCGTAGGACAGCTCCAAGAGACCCAGTACTTC.